This T cell receptor beta chain stems from a study of siplizumab effects on memory and regulatory T cells. Germline V gives CDR1 MNHNS, CDR2 SASEGT. The CDR3 sequence is 20 residues long. J lost 0 bases, V lost 2 bases, and 12 bases had no gene match. The assay was immunoSEQ multiplex PCR, and TCRdb's table has in-frame clones only and misses some. The sample includes around 100,000 clones, around 94% of them seen just once. The chain uses TRBV6-1 and TRBJ2-1; 11 bases line up with TRBD2. This TCR was recovered from a human donor in good health. The sample taken for sequencing was Tregs sorted from blood. The CDR3 is CASSELGSASGRTSYNEQFF. CDR3 bases: TGTGCCAGCAGTGAACTAGGCTCGGCTAGCGGGAGGACCTCCTACAATGAGCAGTTCTTC.